The 22 T cell receptor beta chains in this list originate from one sample, sequenced in a study of fetal regulatory T cell absence and autoimmunity (dated by TCRdb to about 2017). The library relied on the immunoSEQ multiplex PCR assay. The source is immuneACCESS, and TCRdb retained only in-frame sequences with V and J called. Part of the clones is not carried over; for the studies checked, unresolved V genes explain less than half of this, and the remainder is unexplained. This sample has approximately 46,000 clones in its table, and around 83% of those were observed once. 0.35% to 0.45% of the sample is taken by the ten largest. The material sequenced was cord blood. These receptors were obtained from a newborn boy with IPEX syndrome.

This rearrangement joins TRBV21-1 to TRBJ1-6; the listed D gene, TRBD1, was not tested against the DNA. TRBV21-1 is a listed pseudogene. CDR3 length: 14 amino acids. The CDR3 sequence is CASSHTQGCSPLHF. In DNA, the CDR3 is TGTGCCAGCAGCCATACGCAGGGTTGTTCACCCCTCCACTTT.

The CDR3 sequence is CASSPQAVTDTQYF. For the CDR3, the DNA is TGCGCCAGCAGCCCCCAAGCGGTCACAGATACGCAGTATTTT. The V and J genes are TRBV5-1 and TRBJ2-3; weak D call: TRBD2 (5 bases). The CDR3 is made up of 14 amino acids. Germline CDR1 and CDR2: SGHRS and YFSETQ. Trimming shortened V by 4 bases and J by 2 bases, and 11 bases separated the two germline ends.

The chain joins TRBV4-2 to TRBJ2-1; weak D call: TRBD2 (5 bases). The V end was cut by 5 bases, the J end by 8 bases, with 19 bases between. Germline CDR1 LGHNA, CDR2 YNFKEQ. This CDR3 spans 15 amino acids. As DNA, the CDR3 is TGTGCCAGCAGCAACGGGATACCCGCCGGGGATGAGCAGTTCTTC. Translation: CASSNGIPAGDEQFF.

The rearrangement links TRBV11-2 to TRBJ2-3, with 9 bases fitting TRBD1. The CDR3 loop spans 14 amino acids. V lost 3 bases, J lost 5 bases, and 3 bases stayed unmatched. Germline CDR1 SGHAT, CDR2 FQNNGV. CDR3 protein: CASSLHRGQDTQYF. The CDR3 DNA follows: TGTGCCAGCAGCTTGCACAGGGGGCAAGATACGCAGTATTTT.

This clone was detected once. The V call is TRBV7-9, the J call TRBJ2-2; no clear D gene. CDR1 SEHNR and CDR2 FQNEAQ come from the germline V gene (reference sequence). CDR3 length: 13 residues. Trimming took off 8 bases at V and 3 bases at J, with 10 bases between the two ends. The CDR3 spells CASESVDTGELFF. DNA for the CDR3: TGTGCCAGCGAGTCCGTGGACACCGGGGAGCTGTTTTTT.

This chain connects TRBV11-3 to TRBJ2-7, with 12 bases aligning to TRBD2. V shed 5 bases and J 4 bases; nucleotides not matched to a gene: 6. Germline CDR1 reads SGHNT; CDR2 reads YENEEA. CDR3 length: 15 residues. The CDR3 region has the DNA TGTGCCAGCAGCCGCAGGACTAGCGGGGATTACGAGCAGTACTTC. Translated, it gives CASSRRTSGDYEQYF.

The chain recombines TRBV11-3 with TRBJ2-7, with 7 bases that match TRBD1. The CDR3 contains 16 residues. J lost 0 bases, V lost 0 bases, and 5 bases had no gene match. Per the germline V gene, CDR1 is SGHNT and CDR2 is YENEEA. CDR3 loop: CASSLEGTAPSYEQYF. As DNA, the CDR3 is TGTGCCAGCAGCTTAGAAGGGACAGCCCCCTCCTACGAGCAGTACTTC.

V and J are TRBV15 and TRBJ2-7; TRBD2 is a possible D gene (6 bases). V lost 2 bases to trimming and J lost 4 bases, with 15 bases between them. This CDR3 spans 15 amino acids. Germline V gene lookup returns CDR1 LNHNV and CDR2 YYDKDF (reference sequence). CDR3: CATSRRAGRGYEQYF. Here the CDR3 DNA reads TGTGCCACCAGCAGAAGAGCCGGGAGAGGGTACGAGCAGTACTTC.

The genes are TRBV5-4 and TRBJ2-2; TRBD1 is a possible D gene (5 bases). V shed 1 base and J shed 7 bases, with 20 bases lying between them. Germline V gene lookup returns CDR1 SGHNT and CDR2 YYREEE (reference sequence). The CDR3 has 17 amino acids. Here the CDR3 DNA reads TGTGCCAGCAGCTTGCCCCTGGGTGGGGCAAGGGGCGGGGAGCTGTTTTTT. The encoded protein is CASSLPLGGARGGELFF. Full variable domain (missing parts from reference TRBV5-4 and TRBJ2-2): ETGVTQSPTHLIKTRGQQVTLRCSSQSGHNTVSWYQQALGQGPQFIFQYYREEENGRGNFPPRFSGLQFPNYSSELNVNALELDDSALYLCASSLPLGGARGGELFFGEGSRLTVL.

This clone was picked up one time. The V call is TRBV11-3, the J call TRBJ1-2; 8 bases line up with TRBD1. Germline CDR1 SGHNT, CDR2 YENEEA. The CDR3 has 12 residues. Germline trimming cut 5 bases from V and 4 bases from J; bases unmatched to any gene: 0. CDR3 DNA: TGTGCCAGCAGCGACAGGGGCTATGGCTACACCTTC. Translation: CASSDRGYGYTF.

This rearrangement joins TRBV6-9 to TRBJ2-7, with D tentatively TRBD1 or TRBD2 (5 bases each). The CDR3 is made up of 15 amino acids. The germline V gene has CDR1 MNHGY and CDR2 SVAAGI. Trimming removed 4 bases from V and 2 bases from J, with 15 bases in between. CDR3 nucleotides: TGTGCCAGCAGTTCACCGGGACCGATTGCCTACGAGCAGTACTTC. It is translated as CASSSPGPIAYEQYF.

This clone has more than one count but fewer than ten. The chain joins TRBV27 to TRBJ1-5, with D possibly matching TRBD1 (5 bases). Trimming took off 6 bases at V and 1 base at J, with 7 bases between the two ends. Looked up from germline, CDR1 is MNHEY and CDR2 is SMNVEV (reference sequence). CDR3 length equals 13 residues. The CDR3 coding sequence is TGTGCCAGCAGCAGGGTAAGCAATCAGCCCCAGCATTTT. Translated: CASSRVSNQPQHF.

This sequence joins TRBV7-6 and TRBJ2-1; 9 nucleotides line up with TRBD2. In germline, CDR1 is SGHVS, CDR2 FNYEAQ. V was pared by 2 bases and J by 9 bases, with 2 bases of the junction left unmatched. The CDR3 spans 13 residues. The CDR3 here is CASSLSGGSEQFF. CDR3 bases: TGTGCCAGCAGCTTAAGCGGGGGGAGTGAGCAGTTCTTC.

This chain joins TRBV7-9 and TRBJ1-1, with TRBD1 identical over 10 bases. With V trimmed by 2 bases and J by 1 base, 4 bases remained unmatched. This CDR3 is 16 amino acids long. Germline CDR1 SEHNR, CDR2 FQNEAQ (reference sequence). The CDR3 DNA reads as TGTGCCAGCAGCTTATGGGGACAGGGGAGGAACACTGAAGCTTTCTTT. Its protein is CASSLWGQGRNTEAFF.

This chain joins TRBV15 and TRBJ1-6; no definite D call. Trimming shortened V by 0 bases and J by 0 bases, and 3 bases separated the two germline ends. This CDR3 is built from 15 residues. Germline CDR1 and CDR2: LNHNV and YYDKDF (reference sequence). The chain's CDR3 is CATSRDSSYNSPLHF. As DNA, the CDR3 is TGTGCCACCAGCAGAGACAGCTCCTATAATTCACCCCTCCACTTT.

This chain's CDR3 is CASSPGTGGEKLFF. The CDR3 coding sequence is TGTGCCAGCAGCCCGGGGACAGGGGGCGAAAAACTGTTTTTT. The chain joins TRBV5-5 to TRBJ1-4, with 12 bases fitting TRBD1. The CDR3 has 14 residues. Germline values: CDR1 SGHKS, CDR2 YYEKEE (reference sequence). The V gene end was trimmed by 4 bases and the J gene end by 8 bases; junction bases not matched to a gene: 3.

The V gene is TRBV7-9, the J gene TRBJ2-7; 7 bases map to TRBD1. Germline loops: CDR1 SEHNR, CDR2 FQNEAQ (reference sequence). The CDR3 runs to 12 residues. Losses at the gene ends were 4 bases for V and 4 bases for J; bases not matched to a gene: 1. The CDR3 loop reads CASSSQGYEQYF. The CDR3 DNA reads TGTGCCAGCAGCTCACAGGGGTACGAGCAGTACTTC.

The chain joins TRBV27 to TRBJ1-1, with TRBD1 matching over 10 bases. CDR1 and CDR2 (germline): MNHEY, SMNVEV (reference sequence). The junction had 3 bases not matched to a gene; V was cut back by 7 bases and J by 1 base. CDR3 length: 14 amino acids. DNA of the CDR3: TGTGCCAGCAATAGACAGGGGGCGAACACTGAAGCTTTCTTT. Protein product: CASNRQGANTEAFF.

The CDR3 bases are TGTGCCAGCAGCTTAGGCAGTGCAACTAATGAAAAACTGTTTTTT. It is translated as CASSLGSATNEKLFF. The V and J genes are TRBV7-2 and TRBJ1-4; no definite D call. Germline assignment: CDR1 SGHTA and CDR2 FQGNSA. The CDR3 sequence is 15 residues long. Trimming removed 1 base at V and 0 bases at J, with 6 bases between.

The rearrangement links TRBV7-8 to TRBJ2-7; unclear D gene. V was cut by 0 bases and J by 4 bases, with 19 bases left in between. CDR1 and CDR2 from the germline V gene are SGHVS and FQNEAQ. The length of the CDR3 is 17 residues. The CDR3, as DNA: TGTGCCAGCAGCTTAGCGTCTCCGCGAATCTTAATATACGAGCAGTACTTC. Translated: CASSLASPRILIYEQYF.

The V gene is TRBV18, the J gene TRBJ2-7; 7 positions match TRBD1. Unmatched junction bases numbered 3, after V lost 5 bases and J lost 2 bases. Germline CDR1 and CDR2: KGHSH and LQKENI. The CDR3 extends over 13 amino acids. CDR3 DNA sequence: TGTGCCAGCTCAGGCGACAGGGCCTACGAGCAGTACTTC. The encoded protein is CASSGDRAYEQYF. The variable domain in full, completed from reference TRBV18 and TRBJ2-7, reads NAGVMQNPRHLVRRRGQEARLRCSPMKGHSHVYWYRQLPEEGLKFMVYLQKENIIDESGMPKERFSAEFPKEGPSILRIQQVVRGDSAAYFCASSGDRAYEQYFGPGTRLTVT.

The rearrangement joins TRBV13 to TRBJ2-5; TRBD2 matches 11 bases. CDR1 is PRHDT and CDR2 is FYEKMQ in the germline V gene (reference sequence). V lost 7 bases to trimming and J lost 4 bases; unmatched junction nucleotides: 11. The CDR3 contains 16 residues. This chain's CDR3 is CASNYQTSGAGETQYF. The DNA for the CDR3 is TGTGCCAGCAACTATCAGACTAGCGGGGCCGGAGAGACCCAGTACTTC.